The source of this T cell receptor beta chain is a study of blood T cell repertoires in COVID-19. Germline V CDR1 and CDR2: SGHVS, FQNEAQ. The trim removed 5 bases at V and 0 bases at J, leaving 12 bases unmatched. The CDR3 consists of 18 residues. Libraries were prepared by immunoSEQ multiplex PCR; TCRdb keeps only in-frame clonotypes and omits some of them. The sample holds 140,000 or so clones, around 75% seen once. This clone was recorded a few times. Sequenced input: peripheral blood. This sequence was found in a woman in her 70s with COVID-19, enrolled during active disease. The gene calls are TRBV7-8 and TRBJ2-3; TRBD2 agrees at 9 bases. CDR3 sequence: CASSRKGRGGWSTDTQYF. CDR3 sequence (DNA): TGTGCCAGCAGCCGAAAGGGGCGGGGGGGATGGAGCACAGATACGCAGTATTTT.